This record looks at one T cell receptor (beta chain) sequence and its context. Which antigen it targets is not known. The sample holds no much larger clone one base away, and base qualities are not on file. This specimen belongs to a study of blood T cell repertoires in COVID-19 (dated by TCRdb to the early 2020s). For the wider study: The collaborator samples originated in the United States, Italy and Spain and spanned the acute and convalescent phases of COVID-19. The samples were drawn from two sources: the first 160 participants of the ongoing ImmuneRACE study, and fewer than 1,500 subjects contributed by 6 global collaborators. The repertoires were released in a freely available public database meant as a resource for research on the immune response to SARS-CoV-2. The material from the prospective study consisted of cDNA or gDNA derived from T cells, B-cell-depleted T cells, or PBMCs. Sample metadata almost always included a de-identified subject ID, COVID-19 status, age in years and sex. The dataset comprised deeply sampled blood TCRbeta repertoires from subjects exposed to, actively infected with, or recovered from COVID-19. HLA class I and class II types, where available, came from metadata supplied by the sample provider rather than from assay-based typing. On the study overall, not on this receptor specifically: The quantity of clinical and demographic metadata differed by source and by participant and was supplied without curation.

Each collaborating institution followed its own protocols to collect whole blood in K2EDTA tubes. For TCRbeta analysis, collaborators shipped samples in one of three forms: frozen whole blood, isolated PBMCs, or DNA extracted from either of those sample types. TCRbeta CDR3 regions were amplified from genomic DNA using the immunoSEQ Assay, a bias-controlled multiplex PCR. In the original analysis: The number of nucleated cells in each sample was estimated by amplification of reference gene primers within the assay. To quantify the absolute abundance of each unique TCRbeta CDR3 rearrangement, sequence reads were collapsed and filtered. For each sample, productive Simpson clonality was calculated by taking the square root of Simpson's diversity index across productive rearrangements. TCRdb took this table from immuneACCESS and kept in-frame rearrangements with V and J called. Such tables lack part of the clones; where checked against another copy, unresolved V genes explain under half of the gap, and the rest is unexplained. That table supplies the V and J calls and clone size; D and trimming were determined from the DNA. Present in this sample are 75,000 to 95,000 clones, 85% to 90% of which were seen just once. The leading ten clones occupy more than 0.95% of the sample.

The germline V gene supplies CDR1 SGHTA and CDR2 FQGNSA. The junction shows trimming of 8 bases on V and 0 bases on J, plus 14 bases between the germline ends. Reading from cysteine to phenylalanine, the CDR3 counts 15 amino acids. The CDR3 DNA has 45 bases and is translated from base 1. The sequence joins TRBV7-2 to TRBJ2-1, and possibly TRBD2, on 5 matching bases. Sequencing was carried out using peripheral blood. This receptor was obtained from a human donor in a cohort sampled during active COVID-19. The bases read TGTGCCAGCGGAACTCAGGCGGGCTCCTACAATGAGCAGTTCTTC. Translated, this gives CASGTQAGSYNEQFF.